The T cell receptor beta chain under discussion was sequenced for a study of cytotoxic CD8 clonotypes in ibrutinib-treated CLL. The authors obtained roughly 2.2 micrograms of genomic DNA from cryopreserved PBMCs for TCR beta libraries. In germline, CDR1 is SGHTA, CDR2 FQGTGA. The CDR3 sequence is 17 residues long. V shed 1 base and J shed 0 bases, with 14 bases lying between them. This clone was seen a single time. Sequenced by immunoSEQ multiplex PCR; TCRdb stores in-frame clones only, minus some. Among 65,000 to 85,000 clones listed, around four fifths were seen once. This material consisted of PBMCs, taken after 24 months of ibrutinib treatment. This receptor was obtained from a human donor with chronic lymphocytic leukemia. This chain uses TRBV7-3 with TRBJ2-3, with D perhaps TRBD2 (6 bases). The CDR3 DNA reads TGTGCCAGCAGCTTAAACCCCCCAGGGACTAGCACAGATACGCAGTATTTT. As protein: CASSLNPPGTSTDTQYF.